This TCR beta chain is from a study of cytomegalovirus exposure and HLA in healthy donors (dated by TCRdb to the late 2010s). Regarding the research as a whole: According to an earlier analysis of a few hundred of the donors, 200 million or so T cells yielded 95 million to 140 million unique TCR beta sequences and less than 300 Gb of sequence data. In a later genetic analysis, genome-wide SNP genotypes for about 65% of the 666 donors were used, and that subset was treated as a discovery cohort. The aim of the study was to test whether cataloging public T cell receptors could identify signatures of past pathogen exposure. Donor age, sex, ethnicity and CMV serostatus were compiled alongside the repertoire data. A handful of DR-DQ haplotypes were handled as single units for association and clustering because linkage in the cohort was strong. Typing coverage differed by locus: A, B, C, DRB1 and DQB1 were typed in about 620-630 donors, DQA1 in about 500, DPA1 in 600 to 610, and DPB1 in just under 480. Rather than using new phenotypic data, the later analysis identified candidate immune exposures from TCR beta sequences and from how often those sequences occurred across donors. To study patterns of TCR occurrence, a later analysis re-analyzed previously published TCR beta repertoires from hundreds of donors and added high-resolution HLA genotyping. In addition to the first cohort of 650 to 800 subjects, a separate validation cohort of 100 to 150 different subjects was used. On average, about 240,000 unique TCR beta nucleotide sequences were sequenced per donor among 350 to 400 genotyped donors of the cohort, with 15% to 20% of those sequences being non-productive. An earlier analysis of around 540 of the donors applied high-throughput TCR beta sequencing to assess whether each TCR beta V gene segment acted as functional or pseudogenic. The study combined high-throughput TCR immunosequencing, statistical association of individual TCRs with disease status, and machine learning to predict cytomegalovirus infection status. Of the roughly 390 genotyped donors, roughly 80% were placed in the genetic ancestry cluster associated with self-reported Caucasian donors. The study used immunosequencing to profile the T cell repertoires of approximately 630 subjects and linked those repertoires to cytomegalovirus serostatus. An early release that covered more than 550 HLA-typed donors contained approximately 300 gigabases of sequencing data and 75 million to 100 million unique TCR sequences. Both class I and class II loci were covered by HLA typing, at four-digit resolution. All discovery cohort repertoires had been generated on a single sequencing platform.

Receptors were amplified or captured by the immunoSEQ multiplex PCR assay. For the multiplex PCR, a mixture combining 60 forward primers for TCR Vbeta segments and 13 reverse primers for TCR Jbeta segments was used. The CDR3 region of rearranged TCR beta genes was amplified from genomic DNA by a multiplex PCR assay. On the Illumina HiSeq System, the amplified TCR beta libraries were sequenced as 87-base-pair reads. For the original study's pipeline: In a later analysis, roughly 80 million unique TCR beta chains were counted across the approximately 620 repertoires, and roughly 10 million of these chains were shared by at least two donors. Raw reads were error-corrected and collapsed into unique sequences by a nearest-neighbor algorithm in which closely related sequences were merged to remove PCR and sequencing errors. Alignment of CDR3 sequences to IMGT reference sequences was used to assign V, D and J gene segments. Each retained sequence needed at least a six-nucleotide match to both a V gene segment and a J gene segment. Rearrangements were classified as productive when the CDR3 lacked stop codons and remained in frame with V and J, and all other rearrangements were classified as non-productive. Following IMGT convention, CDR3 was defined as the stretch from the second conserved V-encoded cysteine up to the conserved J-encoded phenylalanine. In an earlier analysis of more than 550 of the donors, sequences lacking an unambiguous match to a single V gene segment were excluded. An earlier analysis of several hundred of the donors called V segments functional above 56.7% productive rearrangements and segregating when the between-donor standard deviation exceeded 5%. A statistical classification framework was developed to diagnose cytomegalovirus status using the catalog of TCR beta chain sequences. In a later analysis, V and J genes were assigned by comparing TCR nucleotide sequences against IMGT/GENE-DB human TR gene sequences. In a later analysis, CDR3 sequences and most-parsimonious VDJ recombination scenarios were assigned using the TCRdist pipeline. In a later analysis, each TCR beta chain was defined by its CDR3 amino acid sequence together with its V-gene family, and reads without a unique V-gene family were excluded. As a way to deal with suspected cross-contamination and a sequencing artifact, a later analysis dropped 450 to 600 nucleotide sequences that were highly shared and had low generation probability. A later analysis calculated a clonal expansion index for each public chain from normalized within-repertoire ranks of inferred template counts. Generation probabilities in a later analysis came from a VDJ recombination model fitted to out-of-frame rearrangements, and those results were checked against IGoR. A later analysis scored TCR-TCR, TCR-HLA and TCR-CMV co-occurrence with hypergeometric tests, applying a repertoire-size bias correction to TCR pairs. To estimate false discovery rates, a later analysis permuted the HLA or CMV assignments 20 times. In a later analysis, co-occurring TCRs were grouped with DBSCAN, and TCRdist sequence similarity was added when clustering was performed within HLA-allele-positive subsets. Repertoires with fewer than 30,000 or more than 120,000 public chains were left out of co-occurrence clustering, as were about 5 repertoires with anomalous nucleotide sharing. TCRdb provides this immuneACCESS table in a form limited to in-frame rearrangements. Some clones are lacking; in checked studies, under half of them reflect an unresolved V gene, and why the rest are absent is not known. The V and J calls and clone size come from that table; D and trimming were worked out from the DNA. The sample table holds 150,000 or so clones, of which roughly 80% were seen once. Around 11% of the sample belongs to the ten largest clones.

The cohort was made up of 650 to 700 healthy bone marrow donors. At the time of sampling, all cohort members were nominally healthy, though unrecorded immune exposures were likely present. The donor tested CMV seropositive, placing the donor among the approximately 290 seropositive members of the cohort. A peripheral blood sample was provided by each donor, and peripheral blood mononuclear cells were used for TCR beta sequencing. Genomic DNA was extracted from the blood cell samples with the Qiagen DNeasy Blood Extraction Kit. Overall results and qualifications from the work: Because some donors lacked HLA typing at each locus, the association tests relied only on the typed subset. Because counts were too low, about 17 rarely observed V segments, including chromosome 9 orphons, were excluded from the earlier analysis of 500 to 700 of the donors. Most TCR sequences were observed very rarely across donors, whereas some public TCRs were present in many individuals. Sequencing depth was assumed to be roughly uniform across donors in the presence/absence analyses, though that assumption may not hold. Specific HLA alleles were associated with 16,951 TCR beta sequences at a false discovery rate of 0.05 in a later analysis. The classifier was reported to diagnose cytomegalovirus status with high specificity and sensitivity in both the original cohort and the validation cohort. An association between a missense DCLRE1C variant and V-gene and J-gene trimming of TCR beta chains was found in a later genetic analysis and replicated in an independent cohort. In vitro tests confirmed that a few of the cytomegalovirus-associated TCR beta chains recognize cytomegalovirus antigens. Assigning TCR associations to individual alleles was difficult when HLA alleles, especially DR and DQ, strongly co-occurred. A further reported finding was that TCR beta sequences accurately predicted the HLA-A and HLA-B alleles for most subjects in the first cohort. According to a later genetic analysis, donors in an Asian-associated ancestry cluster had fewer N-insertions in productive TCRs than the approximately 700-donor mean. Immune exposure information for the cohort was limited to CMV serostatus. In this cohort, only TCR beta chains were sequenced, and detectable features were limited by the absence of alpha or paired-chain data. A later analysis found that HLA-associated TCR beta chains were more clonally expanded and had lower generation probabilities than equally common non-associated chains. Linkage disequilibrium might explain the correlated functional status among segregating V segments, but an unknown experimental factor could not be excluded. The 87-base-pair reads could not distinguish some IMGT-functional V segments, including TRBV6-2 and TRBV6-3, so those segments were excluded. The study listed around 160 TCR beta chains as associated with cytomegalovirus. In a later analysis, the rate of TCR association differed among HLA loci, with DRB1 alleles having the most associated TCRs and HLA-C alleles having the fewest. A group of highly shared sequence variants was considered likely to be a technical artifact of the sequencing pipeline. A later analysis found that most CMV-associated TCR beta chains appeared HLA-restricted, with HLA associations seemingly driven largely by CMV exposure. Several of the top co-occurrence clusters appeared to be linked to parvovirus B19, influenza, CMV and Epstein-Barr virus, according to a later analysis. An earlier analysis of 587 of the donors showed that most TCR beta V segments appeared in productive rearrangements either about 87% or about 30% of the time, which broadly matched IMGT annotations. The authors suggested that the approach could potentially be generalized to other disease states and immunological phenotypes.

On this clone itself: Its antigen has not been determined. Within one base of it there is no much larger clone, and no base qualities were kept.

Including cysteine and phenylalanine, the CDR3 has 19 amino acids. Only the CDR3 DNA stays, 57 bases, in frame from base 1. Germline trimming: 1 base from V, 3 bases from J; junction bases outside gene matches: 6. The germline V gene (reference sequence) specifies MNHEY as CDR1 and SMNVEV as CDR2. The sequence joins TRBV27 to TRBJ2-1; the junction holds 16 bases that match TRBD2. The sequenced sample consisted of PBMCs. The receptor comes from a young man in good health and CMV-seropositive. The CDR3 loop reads CASSLWGTSGRGVYNEQFF. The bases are TGTGCCAGCAGTTTATGGGGGACTAGCGGGAGGGGAGTCTACAATGAGCAGTTCTTC.